This T cell receptor (beta chain) is from a study of molecular identifiers for immune sequencing clone quantification. From the PCR reads, TCRdb called clonotypes with MiXCR, one entry per CDR3 protein. The data contain about 54,000 distinct CDR3 sequences, approximately 25% of them seen just once; the ten biggest clones take up approximately 1.9%. This CDR3 spans 15 amino acids. The germline V gene encodes CDR1 LGHNA and CDR2 YNFKEQ. Trimming removed 4 bases from V and 6 bases from J; junction bases left unmatched: 12. Study observations and caveats: Clone sizes could be underestimated for highly expanded clones when identical TCR molecules share a barcode. Among effectors, clones above 20 RNA copies held over 97% of molecules; among naive cells, under 1%.

This clonotype was counted at least ten times. Its antigen remains unidentified. The clonotype originates from a human donor in good health. Some libraries in this study had Jurkat cell RNA spiked in. This sequence joins TRBV4-2 and TRBJ2-7, with 7 bases fitting TRBD1. The sample taken for sequencing was naive CD8+ T cells from blood, with Jurkat cell RNA spiked in. Subset denoted: FACS-sorted CD8+CD4-CCR7+CD45RA+ naive T cells. This CDR3 is CASSPVQDRLSEQYF. CDR3 in DNA: TGTGCCAGCAGCCCTGTGCAGGACAGGTTAAGCGAGCAGTACTTC.